Sequencing of this T cell receptor beta chain was carried out in a study of cytomegalovirus exposure and HLA in healthy donors. Study outcomes and limitations: The study labeled about 160 TCR beta chains cytomegalovirus-associated. TCR clusters originating in the first cohort tended to co-occur in the approximately 120 validation repertoires, according to a later analysis.

With respect to this clone: Its specificity is unknown.

The table came from immunoSEQ multiplex PCR; TCRdb's copy has only in-frame clones and leaves some out. The table has more than 140,000 clones, about 89% seen once. CDR3 length: 13 residues. V lost 8 bases to trimming and J lost 2 bases, with 15 bases between them. CDR1 GTSNPN and CDR2 SVGIG come from the germline V gene (reference sequence). The gene calls are TRBV30 and TRBJ1-1; tentatively, D is TRBD1 (6 bases). The sequencing sample was made of PBMCs. This clonotype originated in a woman under 30 in good health and CMV-seropositive. CDR3 nucleotide sequence: TGTGCCGGGTTACTGACAGGCAACACTGAAGCTTTCTTT. Its protein product is CAGLLTGNTEAFF.